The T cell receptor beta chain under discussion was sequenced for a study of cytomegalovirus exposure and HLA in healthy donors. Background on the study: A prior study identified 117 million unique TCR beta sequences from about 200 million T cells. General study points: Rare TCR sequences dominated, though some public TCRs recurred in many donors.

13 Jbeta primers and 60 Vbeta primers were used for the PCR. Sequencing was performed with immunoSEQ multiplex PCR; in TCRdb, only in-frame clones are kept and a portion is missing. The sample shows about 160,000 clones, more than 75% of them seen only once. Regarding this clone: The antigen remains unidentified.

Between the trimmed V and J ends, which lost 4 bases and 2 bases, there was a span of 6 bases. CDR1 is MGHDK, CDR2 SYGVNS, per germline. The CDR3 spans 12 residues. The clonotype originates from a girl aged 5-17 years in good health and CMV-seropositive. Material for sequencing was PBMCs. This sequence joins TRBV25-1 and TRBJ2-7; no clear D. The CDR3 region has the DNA TGTGCCAGCAGTGCTAAGACCTACGAGCAGTACTTC. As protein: CASSAKTYEQYF.